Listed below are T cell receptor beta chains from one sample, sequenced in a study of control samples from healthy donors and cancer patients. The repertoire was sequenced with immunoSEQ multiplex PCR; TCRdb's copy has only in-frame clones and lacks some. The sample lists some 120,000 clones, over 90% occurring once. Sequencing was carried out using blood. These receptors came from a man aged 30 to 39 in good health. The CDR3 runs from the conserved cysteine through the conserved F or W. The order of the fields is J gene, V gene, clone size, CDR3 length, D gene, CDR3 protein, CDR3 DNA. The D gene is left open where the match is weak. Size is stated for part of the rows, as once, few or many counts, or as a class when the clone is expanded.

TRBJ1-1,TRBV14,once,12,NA,CASSQMTPEAFF,TGTGCCAGCAGCCAAATGACACCAGAAGCTTTCTTT
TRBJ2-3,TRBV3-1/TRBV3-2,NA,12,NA,CASSLQLDTQYF,TGTGCCAGCAGCCTCCAGTTGGATACGCAGTATTTT
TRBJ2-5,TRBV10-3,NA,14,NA,CAISEGVDEETQYF,TGTGCCATCAGTGAAGGGGTCGACGAGGAGACCCAGTACTTC
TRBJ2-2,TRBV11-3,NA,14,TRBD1,CASSWTGNTGELFF,TGTGCCAGCAGTTGGACAGGGAACACCGGGGAGCTGTTTTTT
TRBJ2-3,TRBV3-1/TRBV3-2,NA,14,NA,CASSPGPRTDTQYF,TGTGCCAGCAGCCCGGGACCGCGCACAGATACGCAGTATTTT
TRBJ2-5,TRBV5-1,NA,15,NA,CASSLTLDWKETQYF,TGCGCCAGCAGCTTGACTCTGGACTGGAAAGAGACCCAGTACTTC
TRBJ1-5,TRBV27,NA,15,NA,CASSRRTEIDQPQHF,TGTGCCAGCAGTCGCCGGACAGAAATCGATCAGCCCCAGCATTTT
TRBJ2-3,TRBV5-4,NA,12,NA,CASSLGGPQQYF,TGTGCCAGCAGCTTGGGCGGGCCCCAGCAGTATTTT
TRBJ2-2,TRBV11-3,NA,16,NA,CASSLDPPNRVGELFF,TGTGCCAGCAGCTTAGACCCGCCTAACAGGGTCGGGGAGCTGTTTTTT
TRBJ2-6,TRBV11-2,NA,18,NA,CASSLVRDAYSGANVLTF,TGTGCCAGCAGCTTAGTTCGGGACGCCTACTCTGGGGCCAACGTCCTGACTTTC
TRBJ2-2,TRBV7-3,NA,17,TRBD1,CASSLGLGQGTTGELFF,TGTGCCAGCAGCTTAGGTTTGGGACAGGGGACCACCGGGGAGCTGTTTTTT
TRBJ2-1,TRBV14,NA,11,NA,CASSRGREQFF,TGTGCCAGCAGCCGTGGTAGGGAGCAGTTCTTC
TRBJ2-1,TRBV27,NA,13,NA,CASSLGALDEQFF,TGTGCCAGCAGTTTGGGGGCTTTGGATGAGCAGTTCTTC
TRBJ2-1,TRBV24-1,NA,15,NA,CATSADMTGVGEQFF,TGTGCCACCAGCGCCGATATGACAGGAGTTGGTGAGCAGTTCTTC
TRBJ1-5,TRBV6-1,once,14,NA,CASSESRGPQPQHF,TGTGCCAGCAGTGAATCGAGGGGCCCTCAGCCCCAGCATTTT
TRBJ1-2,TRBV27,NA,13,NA,CASSFSPSYGYTF,TGTGCCAGCAGTTTTTCCCCATCCTATGGCTACACCTTC
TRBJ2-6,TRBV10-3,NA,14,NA,CAISEVSGANVLTF,TGTGCCATCAGTGAAGTTTCTGGGGCCAACGTCCTGACTTTC
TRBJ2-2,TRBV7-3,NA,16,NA,CASSPRGGSPTGELFF,TGTGCCAGCAGCCCCCGCGGGGGCTCACCCACCGGGGAGCTGTTTTTT
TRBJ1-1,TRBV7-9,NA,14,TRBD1,CASSKDRQNTEAFF,TGTGCCAGCAGCAAGGACAGGCAGAACACTGAAGCTTTCTTT
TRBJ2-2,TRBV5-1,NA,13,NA,CASSFVNTGELFF,TGCGCCAGCAGCTTCGTTAACACCGGGGAGCTGTTTTTT
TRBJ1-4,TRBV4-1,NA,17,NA,CASRSGLFRATNEKLFF,TGCGCCAGCCGTTCGGGACTTTTCCGGGCAACTAATGAAAAACTGTTTTTT
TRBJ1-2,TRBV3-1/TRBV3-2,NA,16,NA,CASSQWRQTHIYGYTF,TGTGCCAGCAGCCAATGGAGGCAGACTCATATCTATGGCTACACCTTC
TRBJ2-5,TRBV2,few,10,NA,CASSVTRQYF,TGTGCCAGCAGTGTGACCCGCCAGTACTTC
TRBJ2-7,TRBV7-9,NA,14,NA,CASSLAQRDYEQYF,TGTGCCAGCAGCTTAGCGCAACGAGACTACGAGCAGTACTTC
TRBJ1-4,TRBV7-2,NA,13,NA,CASSLVSGEKLFF,TGTGCCAGCAGCTTAGTCTCGGGGGAAAAACTGTTTTTT
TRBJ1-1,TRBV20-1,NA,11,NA,CSSGGFQEAFF,TGCAGCAGCGGCGGTTTCCAAGAAGCTTTCTTT
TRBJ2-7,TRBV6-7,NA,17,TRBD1,CASSYSGQQGKYSEQYF,TGTGCCAGCAGTTACTCGGGTCAACAGGGGAAATATTCCGAGCAGTACTTC
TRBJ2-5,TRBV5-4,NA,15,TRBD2,CASSLLPGLAETQYF,TGTGCCAGCAGCTTACTGCCGGGACTAGCGGAGACCCAGTACTTC
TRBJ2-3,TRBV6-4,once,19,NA,CARRWPASGRLNSTDTQYF,TGTGCCAGACGATGGCCGGCTAGTGGGAGACTTAATAGCACAGATACGCAGTATTTT
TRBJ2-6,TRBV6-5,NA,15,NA,CAREKKGSGANVLTF,TGTGCCAGGGAAAAGAAGGGCTCTGGGGCCAACGTCCTGACTTTC
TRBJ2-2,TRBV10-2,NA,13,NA,CASSEAGPGELFF,TGCGCCAGCAGTGAGGCAGGGCCCGGGGAGCTGTTTTTT
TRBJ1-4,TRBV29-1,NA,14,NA,CSVEGAGLNEKLFF,TGCAGCGTTGAAGGGGCAGGACTTAATGAAAAACTGTTTTTT
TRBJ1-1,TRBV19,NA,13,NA,CASSIDRDTEAFF,TGTGCCAGTAGTATAGATCGAGACACTGAAGCTTTCTTT
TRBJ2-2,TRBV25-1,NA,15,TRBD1,CASSESKGADGELFF,TGTGCCAGCAGTGAATCGAAGGGGGCGGACGGGGAGCTGTTTTTT
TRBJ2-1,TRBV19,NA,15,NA,CASSIPHGAYNEQFF,TGTGCCAGTAGTATTCCTCACGGGGCCTACAATGAGCAGTTCTTC
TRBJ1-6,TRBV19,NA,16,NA,CASSPPWGGDNSPLHF,TGTGCCAGTAGTCCTCCCTGGGGCGGTGATAATTCACCCCTCCACTTT
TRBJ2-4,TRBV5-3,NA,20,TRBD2,CVRSSRLAGGPQVAKNIQYF,TGTGTCAGAAGCTCCCGACTAGCGGGGGGGCCACAGGTAGCCAAAAACATTCAGTACTTC
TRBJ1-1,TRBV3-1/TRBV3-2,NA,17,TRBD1,CASSPHGQGKYPLVGLF,TGTGCCAGCAGCCCTCATGGACAGGGGAAATACCCGTTGGTTGGTCTCTTT
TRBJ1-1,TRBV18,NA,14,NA,CASSPLGGNTEAFF,TGTGCCAGCTCACCTCTTGGCGGGAACACTGAAGCTTTCTTT
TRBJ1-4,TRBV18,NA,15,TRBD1,CASSPDRGALEKLFF,TGTGCCAGCTCACCGGACAGGGGCGCGCTTGAAAAACTGTTTTTT
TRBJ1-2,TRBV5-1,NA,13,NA,CASSLDGGTGYTF,TGCGCCAGCAGCTTGGATGGGGGAACCGGCTACACCTTC